Listed below are T cell receptor beta chains from one sample, sequenced in a study of shared clonotypes between healthy human individuals. Assay used: immunoSEQ multiplex PCR; TCRdb lists only in-frame clones, some missing. The data show around 2,000,000 clones, just over 90% seen once. Sequenced sample: naive CD8+ T cells from PBMCs. The receptor set was obtained from a man aged 18 to 30 in good health. Some clones in this sample may be carry-over from other donors' samples. CDR3s include the opening cysteine and the closing phenylalanine or tryptophan.

v_call cdr3_aa
TRBV9 CASSVGSGGEQFF
TRBV28 CASLGTAISGANVLTF
TRBV4-2 CASSQDRDVIGDRGRHEQYF
TRBV5-4 CASSSRTGGYGYTF
TRBV7-9 CASSGGPFAGELFF
TRBV6-1 CASTTRLSSYEQYF
TRBV4-3 CASSQVLGTEAFF
TRBV9 CASSVAQTNTEAFF
TRBV6-1 CASSEQGVETGELFF
TRBV7-2 CASSLGTTIGYGYTF
TRBV6-5 CASSYSGPLYEQYF
TRBV30 CAWSVLGLDGYTF
TRBV5-1 CASRYGSDYPGELFF
TRBV9 CASSADPGGSSTDTQYF
TRBV28 CASSFRTGDSSYEQYF
TRBV6-5 CASSYSQGPSYEQYF
TRBV21-1 CASSKGSGRRRLEQYF
TRBV27 CASSSGTGVLSNQPQHF
TRBV27 CASGGSPNTGELFF
TRBV4-2 CASSQDLQGPWGEQYF
TRBV4-1 CASSQLRPGLAAGELFF
TRBV4-1 CASRASGGGFTEAFF
TRBV7-9 CASSYTHTPQHF
TRBV28 CASTLGTSGYNEQFF
TRBV11-2 CASLLAGGPDTQYF
TRBV7-8 CASSLGLLGDLPVNEQYF
TRBV27 CASRISSGHSSYNEQFF
TRBV7-2 CASSASGTGGYPTDTQYF
TRBV28 CASSFTTIGTGELFF
TRBV6-5 CASTRARGGTEAFF
TRBV10-3 CAISVLSGEQGGYGYTF
TRBV18 CASSLLAVAVSSTDTQYF